This TCR beta chain was recovered during a study of OX40 agonist ivuxolimab in advanced cancers. Study observations and caveats: On average, CD8+ T cells had more expanded clones than CD4+. The study observed clonal expansion of CD4+ and CD8+ blood T cells by week 6 at 0.1 to 3.0 mg/kg.

Comment on this clone: Antigen: not known.

Sequencing was performed with immunoSEQ multiplex PCR; in TCRdb, only in-frame clones are kept and a portion is missing. The sample yields about 71,000 clones, 86% seen once. This CDR3 has 17 residues. Per the germline V gene, CDR1 is LNHNV and CDR2 is YYDKDF (reference sequence). The V and J ends lost 3 bases and 0 bases respectively, with 15 bases between them. The input for sequencing was CD4+ or CD8+ T cells sorted from blood, taken in a trial of the OX40 agonist ivuxolimab. The V gene is TRBV15, the J gene TRBJ1-5; D gene uncertain. The receptor comes from an adult with an advanced solid tumor such as melanoma, head and neck, liver or kidney cancer. CDR3 sequence (DNA): TGTGCCACCAGCAGTATAGAGGGCCTCTATAGCAATCAGCCCCAGCATTTT. Translated, it gives CATSSIEGLYSNQPQHF.